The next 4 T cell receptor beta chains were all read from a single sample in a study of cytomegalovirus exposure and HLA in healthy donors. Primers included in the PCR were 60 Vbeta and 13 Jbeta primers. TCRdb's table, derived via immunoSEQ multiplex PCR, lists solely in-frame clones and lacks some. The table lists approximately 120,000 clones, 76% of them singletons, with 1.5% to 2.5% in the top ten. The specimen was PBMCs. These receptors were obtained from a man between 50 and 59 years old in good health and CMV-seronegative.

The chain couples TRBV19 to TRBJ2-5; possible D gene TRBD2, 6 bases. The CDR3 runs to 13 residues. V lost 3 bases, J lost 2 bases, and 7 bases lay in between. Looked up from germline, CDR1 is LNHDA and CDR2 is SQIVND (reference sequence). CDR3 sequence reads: CASSMAGQETQYF. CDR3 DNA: TGTGCCAGTAGTATGGCGGGGCAAGAGACCCAGTACTTC. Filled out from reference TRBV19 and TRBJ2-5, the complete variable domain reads DGGITQSPKYLFRKEGQNVTLSCEQNLNHDAMYWYRQDPGQGLRLIYYSQIVNDFQKGDIAEGYSVSREKKESFPLTVTSAQKNPTAFYLCASSMAGQETQYFGPGTRLLVL.

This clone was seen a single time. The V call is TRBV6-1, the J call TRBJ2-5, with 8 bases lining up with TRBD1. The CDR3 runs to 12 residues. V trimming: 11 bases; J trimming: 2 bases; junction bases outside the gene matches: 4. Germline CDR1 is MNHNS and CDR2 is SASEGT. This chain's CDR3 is CAAGGRQETQYF. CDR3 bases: TGTGCCGCAGGGGGCAGACAAGAGACCCAGTACTTC.

CDR3 sequence (DNA): TGTGCCAGCAGCCTACAGGGGGACGAGCAGTACTTC. It translates to CASSLQGDEQYF. This chain uses TRBV7-6 with TRBJ2-7; 8 bases map to TRBD1. V lost 5 bases, J lost 5 bases, and 2 bases stayed unmatched. Germline V gene data show CDR1 as SGHVS and CDR2 as FNYEAQ. CDR3 length: 12 residues.

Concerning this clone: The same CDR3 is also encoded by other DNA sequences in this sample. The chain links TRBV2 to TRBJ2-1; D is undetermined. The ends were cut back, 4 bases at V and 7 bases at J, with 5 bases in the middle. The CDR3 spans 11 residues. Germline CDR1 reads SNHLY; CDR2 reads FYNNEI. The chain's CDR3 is CASSVRNEQFF. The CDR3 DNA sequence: TGTGCCAGCAGTGTTAGAAATGAGCAGTTCTTC.